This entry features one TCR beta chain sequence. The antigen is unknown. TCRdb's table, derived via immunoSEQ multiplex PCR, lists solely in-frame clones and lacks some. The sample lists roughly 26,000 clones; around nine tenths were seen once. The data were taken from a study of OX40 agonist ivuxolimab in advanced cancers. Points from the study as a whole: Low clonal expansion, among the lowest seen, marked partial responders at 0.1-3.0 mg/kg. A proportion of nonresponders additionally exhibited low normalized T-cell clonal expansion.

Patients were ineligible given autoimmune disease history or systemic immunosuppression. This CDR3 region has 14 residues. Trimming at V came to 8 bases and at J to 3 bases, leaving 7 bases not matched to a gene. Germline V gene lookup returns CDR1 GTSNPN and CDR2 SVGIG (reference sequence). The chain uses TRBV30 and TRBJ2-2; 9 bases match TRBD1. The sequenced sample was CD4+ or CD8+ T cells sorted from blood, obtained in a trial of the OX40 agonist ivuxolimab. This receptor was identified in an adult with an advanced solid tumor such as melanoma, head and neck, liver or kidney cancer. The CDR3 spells CAEKDRGDTGELFF. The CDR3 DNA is TGTGCCGAAAAGGACAGGGGCGACACCGGGGAGCTGTTTTTT.